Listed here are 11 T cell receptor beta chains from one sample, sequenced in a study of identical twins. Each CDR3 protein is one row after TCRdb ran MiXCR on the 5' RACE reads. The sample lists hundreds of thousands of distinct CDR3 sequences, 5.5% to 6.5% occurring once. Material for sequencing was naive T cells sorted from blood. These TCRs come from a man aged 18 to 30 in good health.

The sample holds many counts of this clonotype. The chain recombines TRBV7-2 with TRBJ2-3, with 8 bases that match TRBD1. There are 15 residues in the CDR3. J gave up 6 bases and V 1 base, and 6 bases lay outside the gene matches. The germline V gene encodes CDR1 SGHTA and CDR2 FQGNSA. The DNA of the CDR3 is TGTGCCAGCAGCTTAGAATTGACAGGGGAGGATACGCAGTATTTT. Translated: CASSLELTGEDTQYF.

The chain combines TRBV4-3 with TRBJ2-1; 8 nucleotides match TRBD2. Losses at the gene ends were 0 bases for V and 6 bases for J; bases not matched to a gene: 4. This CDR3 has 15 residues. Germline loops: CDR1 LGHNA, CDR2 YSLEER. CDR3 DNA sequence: TGCGCCAGCAGCCAAGATGGGACTAGTGTCAATGAGCAGTTCTTC. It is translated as CASSQDGTSVNEQFF.

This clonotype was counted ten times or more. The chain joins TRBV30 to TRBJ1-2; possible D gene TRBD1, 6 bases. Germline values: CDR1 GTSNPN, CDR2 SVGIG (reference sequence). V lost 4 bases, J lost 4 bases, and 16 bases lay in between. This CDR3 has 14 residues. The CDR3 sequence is CAWTRTGISYGYTF. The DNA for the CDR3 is TGTGCCTGGACGCGAACAGGGATTAGCTATGGCTACACCTTC. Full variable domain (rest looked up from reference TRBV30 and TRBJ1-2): SQTIHQWPATLVQPVGSPLSLECTVEGTSNPNLYWYRQAAGRGLQLLFYSVGIGQISSEVPQNLSASRPQDRQFILSSKKLLLSDSGFYLCAWTRTGISYGYTFGSGTRLTVV.

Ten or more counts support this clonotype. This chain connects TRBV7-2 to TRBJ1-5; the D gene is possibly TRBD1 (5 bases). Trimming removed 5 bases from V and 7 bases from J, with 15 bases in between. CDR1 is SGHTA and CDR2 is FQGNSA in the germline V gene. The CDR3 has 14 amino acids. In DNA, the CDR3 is TGTGCCAGCAGCCTCGGGGGAGGGCGGCAGCCCCAGCATTTT. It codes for CASSLGGGRQPQHF.

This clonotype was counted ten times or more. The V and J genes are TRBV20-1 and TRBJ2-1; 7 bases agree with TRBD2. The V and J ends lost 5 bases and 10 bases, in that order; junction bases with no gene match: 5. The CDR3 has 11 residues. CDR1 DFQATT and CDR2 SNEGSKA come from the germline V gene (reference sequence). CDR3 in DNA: TGCAGTGCTGGTAGCGGGTACGAGCAGTTCTTC. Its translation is CSAGSGYEQFF.

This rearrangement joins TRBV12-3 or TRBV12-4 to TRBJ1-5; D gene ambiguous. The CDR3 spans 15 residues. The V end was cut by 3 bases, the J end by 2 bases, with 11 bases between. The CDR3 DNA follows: TGTGCCAGCAGTTTCGGAGTTGGGGGCAATCAGCCCCAGCATTTT. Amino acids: CASSFGVGGNQPQHF.

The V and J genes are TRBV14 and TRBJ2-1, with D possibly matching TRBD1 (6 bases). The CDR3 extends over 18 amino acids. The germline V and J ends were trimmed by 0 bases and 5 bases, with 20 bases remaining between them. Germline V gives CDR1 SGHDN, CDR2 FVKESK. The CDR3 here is CASSQDEWQGSIHNEQFF. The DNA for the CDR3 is TGTGCCAGCAGCCAAGATGAGTGGCAGGGGAGTATACACAATGAGCAGTTCTTC.

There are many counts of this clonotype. CDR3 sequence (DNA): TGTGCCAGCAGTTGTCGCCCGGCGGGAGTCGATAGCTCCTACGAGCAGTACGTC. Its translation: CASSCRPAGVDSSYEQYV. The gene calls are TRBV12-3 or TRBV12-4 and TRBJ2-7; 7 bases are a match to TRBD2. The CDR3 is made up of 18 amino acids. J gave up 0 bases and V 4 bases, and 15 bases lay outside the gene matches.

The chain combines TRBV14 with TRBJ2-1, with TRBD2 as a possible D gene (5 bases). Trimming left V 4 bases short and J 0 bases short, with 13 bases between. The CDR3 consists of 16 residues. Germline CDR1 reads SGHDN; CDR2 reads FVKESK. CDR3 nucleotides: TGTGCCAGCAGCCTTGGACTGATAATCTCCTACAATGAGCAGTTCTTC. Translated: CASSLGLIISYNEQFF.

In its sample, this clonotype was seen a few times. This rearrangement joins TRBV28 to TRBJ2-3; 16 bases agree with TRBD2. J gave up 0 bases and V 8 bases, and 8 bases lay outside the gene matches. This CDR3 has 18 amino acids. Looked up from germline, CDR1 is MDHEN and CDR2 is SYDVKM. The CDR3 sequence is CASASGTSGGASTDTQYF. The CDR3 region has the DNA TGTGCCAGCGCCTCAGGGACTAGCGGGGGGGCTAGCACAGATACGCAGTATTTT. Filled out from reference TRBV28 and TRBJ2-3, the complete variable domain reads DVKVTQSSRYLVKRTGEKVFLECVQDMDHENMFWYRQDPGLGLRLIYFSYDVKMKEKGDIPEGYSVSREKKERFSLILESASTNQTSMYLCASASGTSGGASTDTQYFGPGTRLTVL.

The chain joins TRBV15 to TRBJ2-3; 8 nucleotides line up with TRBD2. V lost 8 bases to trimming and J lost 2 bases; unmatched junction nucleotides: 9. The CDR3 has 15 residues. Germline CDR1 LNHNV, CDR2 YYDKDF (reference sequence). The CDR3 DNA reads TGTGCCACCGGGGCTAGCGGGCACCCCACAGATACGCAGTATTTT. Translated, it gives CATGASGHPTDTQYF.